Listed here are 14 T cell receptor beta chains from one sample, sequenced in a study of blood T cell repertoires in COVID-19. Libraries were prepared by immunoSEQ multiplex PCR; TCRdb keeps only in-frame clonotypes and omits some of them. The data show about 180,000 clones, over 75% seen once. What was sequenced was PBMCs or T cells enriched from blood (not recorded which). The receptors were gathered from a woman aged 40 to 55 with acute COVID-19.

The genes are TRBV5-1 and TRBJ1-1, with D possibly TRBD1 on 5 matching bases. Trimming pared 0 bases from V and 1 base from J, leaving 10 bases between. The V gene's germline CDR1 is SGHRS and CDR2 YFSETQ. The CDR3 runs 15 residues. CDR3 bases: TGCGCCAGCAGCTTGGAACCTAGGGGGAACACTGAAGCTTTCTTT. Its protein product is CASSLEPRGNTEAFF.

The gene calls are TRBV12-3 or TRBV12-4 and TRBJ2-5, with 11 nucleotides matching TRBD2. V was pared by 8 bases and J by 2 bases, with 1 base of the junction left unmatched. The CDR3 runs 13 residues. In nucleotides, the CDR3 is TGTGCCAGCCGACTAGCGGGGCAAGAGACCCAGTACTTC. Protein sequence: CASRLAGQETQYF.

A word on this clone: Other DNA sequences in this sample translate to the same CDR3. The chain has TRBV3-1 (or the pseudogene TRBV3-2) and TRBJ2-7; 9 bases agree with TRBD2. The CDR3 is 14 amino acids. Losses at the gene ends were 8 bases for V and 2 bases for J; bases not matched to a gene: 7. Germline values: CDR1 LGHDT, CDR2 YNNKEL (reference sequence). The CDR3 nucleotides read TGTGCCAGCTCTAGGACTAGCGTAGCCTACGAGCAGTACTTC. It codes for CASSRTSVAYEQYF.

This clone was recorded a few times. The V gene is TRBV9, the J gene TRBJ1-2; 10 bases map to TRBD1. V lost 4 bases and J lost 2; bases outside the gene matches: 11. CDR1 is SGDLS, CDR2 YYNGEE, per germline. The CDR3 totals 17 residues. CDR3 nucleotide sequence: TGTGCCAGCAGCTCCCGACAGGGGGCCCCGATAAACTATGGCTACACCTTC. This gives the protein CASSSRQGAPINYGYTF.

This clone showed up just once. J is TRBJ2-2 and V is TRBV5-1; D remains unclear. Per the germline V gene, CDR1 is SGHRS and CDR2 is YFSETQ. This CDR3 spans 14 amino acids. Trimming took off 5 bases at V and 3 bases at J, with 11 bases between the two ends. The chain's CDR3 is CASSLRLDTGELFF. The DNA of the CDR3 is TGCGCCAGCAGTTTGCGTCTAGACACCGGGGAGCTGTTTTTT.

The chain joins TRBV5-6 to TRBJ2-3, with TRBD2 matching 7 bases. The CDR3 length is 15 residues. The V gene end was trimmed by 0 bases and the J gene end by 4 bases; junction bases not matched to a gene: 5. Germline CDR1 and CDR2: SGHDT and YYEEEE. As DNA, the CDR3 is TGTGCCAGCAGCTTGGGGGCGGGAGCGGCAGATACGCAGTATTTT. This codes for CASSLGAGAADTQYF.

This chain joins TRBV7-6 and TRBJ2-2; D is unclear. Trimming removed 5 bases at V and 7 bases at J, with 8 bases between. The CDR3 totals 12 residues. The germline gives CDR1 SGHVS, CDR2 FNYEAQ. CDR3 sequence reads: CASSPRGGELFF. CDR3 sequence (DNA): TGTGCCAGCAGCCCCCGCGGCGGGGAGCTGTTTTTT.

CDR3 amino acids: CASSTLEHLSETQYF. CDR3 DNA: TGTGCCAGTAGTACCCTAGAACACCTTTCGGAGACGCAGTATTTT. The rearrangement joins TRBV19 to TRBJ2-3; no clear D. Trimming shortened V by 4 bases and J by 9 bases, and 20 bases separated the two germline ends. Germline CDR1 and CDR2: LNHDA and SQIVND (reference sequence). The CDR3 has 15 amino acids.

DNA for the CDR3: TGTGCCAGCAGGGGAGCGGGAGGGCTGAGAAATGAGCAGTTCTTC. This codes for CASRGAGGLRNEQFF. V usage is TRBV11-3 and J usage is TRBJ2-1; 10 nucleotides agree with TRBD2. V lost 6 bases to trimming and J lost 7 bases; unmatched junction nucleotides: 9. The CDR3 loop spans 15 amino acids. CDR1 is SGHNT, CDR2 YENEEA, per germline.

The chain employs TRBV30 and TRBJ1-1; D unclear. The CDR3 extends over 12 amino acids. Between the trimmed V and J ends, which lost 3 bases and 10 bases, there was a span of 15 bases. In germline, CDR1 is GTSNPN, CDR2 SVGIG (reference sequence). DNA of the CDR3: TGTGCCTGGAGACAGCAAGGTGAAGGAGCTTTCTTT. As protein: CAWRQQGEGAFF.

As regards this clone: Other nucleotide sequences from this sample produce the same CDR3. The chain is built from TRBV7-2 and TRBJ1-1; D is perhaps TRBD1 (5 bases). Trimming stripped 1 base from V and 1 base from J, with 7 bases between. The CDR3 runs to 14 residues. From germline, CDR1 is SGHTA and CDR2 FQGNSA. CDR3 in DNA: TGTGCCAGCAGCTTAGGTAGGGGGAACACTGAAGCTTTCTTT. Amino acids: CASSLGRGNTEAFF. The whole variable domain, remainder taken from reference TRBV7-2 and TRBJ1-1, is GAGVSQSPSNKVTEKGKDVELRCDPISGHTALYWYRQSLGQGLEFLIYFQGNSAPDKSGLPSDRFSAERTGGSVSTLTIQRTQQEDSAVYLCASSLGRGNTEAFFGQGTRLTVV.

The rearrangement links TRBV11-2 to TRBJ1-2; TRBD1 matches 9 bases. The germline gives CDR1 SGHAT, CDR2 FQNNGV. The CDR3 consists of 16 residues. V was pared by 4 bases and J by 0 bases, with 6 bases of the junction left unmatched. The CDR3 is CASSSNRGPANYGYTF. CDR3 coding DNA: TGTGCCAGCAGCTCTAACAGGGGGCCGGCTAACTATGGCTACACCTTC.

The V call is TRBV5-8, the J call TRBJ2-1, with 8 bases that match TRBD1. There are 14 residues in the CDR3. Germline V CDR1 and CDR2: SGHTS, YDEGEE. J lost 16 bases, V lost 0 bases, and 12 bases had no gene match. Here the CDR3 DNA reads TGTGCCAGCAGCTTGGATCAGGGGGCAAGGCGAGGATTCTTC. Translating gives CASSLDQGARRGFF.

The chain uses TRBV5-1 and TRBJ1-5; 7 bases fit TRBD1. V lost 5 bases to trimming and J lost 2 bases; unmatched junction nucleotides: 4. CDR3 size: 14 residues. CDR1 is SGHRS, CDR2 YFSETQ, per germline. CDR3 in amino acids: CASRPDRGNQPQHF. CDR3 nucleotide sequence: TGCGCCAGCAGACCCGACAGGGGCAATCAGCCCCAGCATTTT.